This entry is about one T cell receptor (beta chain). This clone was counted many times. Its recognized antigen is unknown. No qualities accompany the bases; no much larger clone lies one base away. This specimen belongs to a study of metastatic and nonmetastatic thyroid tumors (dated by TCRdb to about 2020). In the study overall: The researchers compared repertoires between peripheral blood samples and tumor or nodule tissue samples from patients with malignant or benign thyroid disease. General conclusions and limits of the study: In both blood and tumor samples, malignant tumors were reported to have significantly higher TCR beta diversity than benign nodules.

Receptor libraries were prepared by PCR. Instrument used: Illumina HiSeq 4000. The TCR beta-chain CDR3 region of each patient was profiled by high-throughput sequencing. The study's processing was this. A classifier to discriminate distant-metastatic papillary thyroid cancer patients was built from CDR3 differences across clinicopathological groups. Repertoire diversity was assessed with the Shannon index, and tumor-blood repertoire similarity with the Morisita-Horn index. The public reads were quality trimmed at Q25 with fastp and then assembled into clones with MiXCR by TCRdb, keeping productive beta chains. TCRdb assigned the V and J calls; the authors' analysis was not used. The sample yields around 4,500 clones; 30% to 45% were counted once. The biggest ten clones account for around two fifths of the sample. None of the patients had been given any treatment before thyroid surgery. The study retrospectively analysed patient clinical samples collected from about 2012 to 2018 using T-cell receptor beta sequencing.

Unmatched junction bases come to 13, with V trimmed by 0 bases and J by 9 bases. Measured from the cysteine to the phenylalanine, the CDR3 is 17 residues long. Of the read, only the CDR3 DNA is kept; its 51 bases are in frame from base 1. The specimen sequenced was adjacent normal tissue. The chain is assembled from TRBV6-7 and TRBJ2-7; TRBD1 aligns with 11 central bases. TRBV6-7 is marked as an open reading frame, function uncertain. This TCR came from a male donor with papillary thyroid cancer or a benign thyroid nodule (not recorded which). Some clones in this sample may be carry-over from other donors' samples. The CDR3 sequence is CASSYSGPGQGVFWQYF. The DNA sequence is TGTGCCAGCAGTTACTCGGGACCGGGACAGGGGGTATTCTGGCAGTACTTC.